These 2 T cell receptor beta chains came from one sample sequenced in a study of spatial heterogeneity in lung cancer. As to time point: sample taken at primary tumor resection. MiXCR was run by TCRdb on the 5' RACE reads, yielding one entry per CDR3 protein. The table includes approximately 25,000 distinct CDR3 sequences, 8.8% detected once. Study-level results: Expanded alpha and beta TCR counts within tumors tracked tumor mutation counts.

These receptors have no known antigen. Sequenced material: lung tumor tissue, taken at surgery. These TCRs come from a male donor with early-stage non-small cell lung cancer.

The V and J genes are TRBV15 and TRBJ2-5; 7 bases are a match to TRBD2. Per the germline V gene, CDR1 is LNHNV and CDR2 is YYDKDF (reference sequence). V lost 0 bases, J lost 4 bases, and 5 bases stayed unmatched. The CDR3 covers 15 residues. Here the CDR3 reads CATSRDFPSGETQYF. CDR3 nucleotide sequence: TGTGCCACCAGCAGAGATTTCCCTAGCGGAGAGACCCAGTACTTC.

This sequence joins TRBV7-9 and TRBJ2-2, with 7 bases lining up with TRBD1. Germline CDR1 reads SEHNR; CDR2 reads FQNEAQ (reference sequence). Losses at the gene ends were 5 bases for V and 7 bases for J; bases not matched to a gene: 13. This CDR3 spans 16 amino acids. The DNA of the CDR3 is TGTGCCAGCAGCCCCTATAGGGGGCTAACGGGCGGGGAGCTGTTTTTT. Protein: CASSPYRGLTGGELFF.